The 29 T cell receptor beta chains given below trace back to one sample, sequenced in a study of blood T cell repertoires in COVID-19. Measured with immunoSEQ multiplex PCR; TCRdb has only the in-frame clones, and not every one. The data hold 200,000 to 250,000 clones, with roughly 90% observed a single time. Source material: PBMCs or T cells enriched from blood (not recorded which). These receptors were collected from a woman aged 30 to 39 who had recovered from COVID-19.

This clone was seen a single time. This CDR3 is CASSEDKPPFEAFF. Here the CDR3 DNA reads TGTGCCAGCAGTGAAGACAAACCGCCTTTTGAAGCTTTCTTT. The chain links TRBV25-1 to TRBJ1-1; no clear D gene. The CDR3 has 14 residues. With 2 bases removed from V and 7 bases from J, the gap between germline ends came to 14 bases. The germline CDR1 and CDR2 sequences are MGHDK and SYGVNS.

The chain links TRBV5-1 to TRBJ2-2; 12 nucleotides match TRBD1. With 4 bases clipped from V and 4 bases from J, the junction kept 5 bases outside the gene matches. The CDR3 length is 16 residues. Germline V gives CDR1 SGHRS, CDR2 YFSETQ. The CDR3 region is CASSQGQGASTGELFF. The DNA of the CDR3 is TGCGCCAGCAGCCAGGGACAGGGGGCCTCCACCGGGGAGCTGTTTTTT.

DNA for the CDR3: TGTGCCAGCAGCTTAACGGGGAGGGTGCCGGTCACCCTGAACACTGAAGCTTTCTTT. Translation gives CASSLTGRVPVTLNTEAFF. The chain carries TRBV7-3 and TRBJ1-1; no reliable D call. The CDR3 length is 19 residues. Germline-derived CDR1 and CDR2 are SGHTA and FQGTGA. V gave up 0 bases and J gave up 0 bases, with 20 bases separating them.

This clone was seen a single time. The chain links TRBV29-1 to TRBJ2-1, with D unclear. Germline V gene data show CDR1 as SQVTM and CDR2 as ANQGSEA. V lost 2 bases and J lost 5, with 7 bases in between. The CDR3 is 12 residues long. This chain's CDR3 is CSVERSDNEQFF. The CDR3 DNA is TGCAGCGTTGAACGTTCTGACAATGAGCAGTTCTTC.

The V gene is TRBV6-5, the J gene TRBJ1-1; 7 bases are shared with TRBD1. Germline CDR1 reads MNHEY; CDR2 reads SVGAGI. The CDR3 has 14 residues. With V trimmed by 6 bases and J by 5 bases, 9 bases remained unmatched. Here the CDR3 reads CASSLTGRRTEAFF. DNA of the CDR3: TGTGCCAGCAGCCTGACAGGGCGGCGGACTGAAGCTTTCTTT.

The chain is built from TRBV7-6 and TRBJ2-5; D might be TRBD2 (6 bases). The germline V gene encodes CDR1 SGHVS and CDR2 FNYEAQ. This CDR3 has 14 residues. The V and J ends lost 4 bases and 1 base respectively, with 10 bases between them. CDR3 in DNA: TGTGCCAGCAGCTCCCGGGACTTCCAAGAGACCCAGTACTTC. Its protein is CASSSRDFQETQYF.

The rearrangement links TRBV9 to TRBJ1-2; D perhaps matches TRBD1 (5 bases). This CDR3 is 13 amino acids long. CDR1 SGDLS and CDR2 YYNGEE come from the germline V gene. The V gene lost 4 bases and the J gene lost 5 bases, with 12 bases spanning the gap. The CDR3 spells CASSSRGEYGYTF. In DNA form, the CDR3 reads TGTGCCAGCAGCTCCCGGGGGGAGTATGGCTACACCTTC.

The CDR3: CASSLAGSYSGNTIYF. The CDR3 DNA reads TGTGCCAGCAGCTTAGCGGGGAGTTACTCTGGAAACACCATATATTTT. The chain is built from TRBV7-9 and TRBJ1-3; D is unclear. The germline V gene encodes CDR1 SEHNR and CDR2 FQNEAQ (reference sequence). This CDR3 comprises 16 residues. V was pared by 0 bases and J by 0 bases, with 9 bases between.

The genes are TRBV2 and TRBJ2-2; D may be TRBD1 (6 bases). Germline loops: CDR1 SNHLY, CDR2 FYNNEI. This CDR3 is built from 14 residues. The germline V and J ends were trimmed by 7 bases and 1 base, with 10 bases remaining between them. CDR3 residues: CASIRDKNTGELFF. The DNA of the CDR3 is TGTGCCAGCATCCGGGACAAGAACACCGGGGAGCTGTTTTTT. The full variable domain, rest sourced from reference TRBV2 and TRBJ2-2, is EPEVTQTPSHQVTQMGQEVILRCVPISNHLYFYWYRQILGQKVEFLVSFYNNEISEKSEIFDDQFSVERPDGSNFTLKIRSTKLEDSAMYFCASIRDKNTGELFFGEGSRLTVL.

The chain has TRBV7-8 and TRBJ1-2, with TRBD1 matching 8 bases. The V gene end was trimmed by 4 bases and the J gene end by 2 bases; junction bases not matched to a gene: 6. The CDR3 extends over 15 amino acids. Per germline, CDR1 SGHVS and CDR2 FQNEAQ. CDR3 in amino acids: CASSSNRGVNYGYTF. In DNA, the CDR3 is TGTGCCAGCAGCTCAAACAGGGGGGTAAACTATGGCTACACCTTC. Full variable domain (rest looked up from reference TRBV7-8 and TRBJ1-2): GAGVSQSPRYKVAKRGQDVALRCDPISGHVSLFWYQQALGQGPEFLTYFQNEAQLDKSGLPSDRFFAERPEGSVSTLKIQRTQQEDSAVYLCASSSNRGVNYGYTFGSGTRLTVV.

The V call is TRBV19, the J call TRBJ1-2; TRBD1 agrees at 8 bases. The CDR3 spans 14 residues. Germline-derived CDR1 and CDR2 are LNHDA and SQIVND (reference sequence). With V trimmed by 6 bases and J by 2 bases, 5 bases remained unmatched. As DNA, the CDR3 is TGTGCCAGTAGAGAGACAGGGGAAAACTATGGCTACACCTTC. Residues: CASRETGENYGYTF.

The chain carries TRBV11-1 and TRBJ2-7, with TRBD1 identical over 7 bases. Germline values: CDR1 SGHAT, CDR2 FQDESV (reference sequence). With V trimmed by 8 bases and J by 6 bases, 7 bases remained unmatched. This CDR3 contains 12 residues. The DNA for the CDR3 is TGTGCCAGCTCTAGAGACAGGGCCGAGCAGTACTTC. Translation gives CASSRDRAEQYF.

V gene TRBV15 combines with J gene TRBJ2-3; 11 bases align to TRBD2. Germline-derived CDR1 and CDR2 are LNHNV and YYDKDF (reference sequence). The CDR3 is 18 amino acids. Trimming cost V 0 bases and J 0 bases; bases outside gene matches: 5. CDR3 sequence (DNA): TGTGCCACCAGCAGAGAGTCTAGCGGGGGGTTTAGCACAGATACGCAGTATTTT. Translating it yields CATSRESSGGFSTDTQYF.

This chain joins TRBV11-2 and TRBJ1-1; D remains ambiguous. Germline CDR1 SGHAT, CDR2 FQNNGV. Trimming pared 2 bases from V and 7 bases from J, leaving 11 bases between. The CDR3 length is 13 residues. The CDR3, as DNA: TGTGCCAGCAGCTTATCTACAGCCGGTGAAGCTTTCTTT. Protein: CASSLSTAGEAFF.

CDR3: CASSSPGQDNEKLFF. CDR3 coding DNA: TGTGCCAGCAGCTCCCCGGGACAAGATAATGAAAAACTGTTTTTT. The chain recombines TRBV11-2 with TRBJ1-4; tentatively, D is TRBD1 (6 bases). This CDR3 contains 15 residues. The V end was cut by 4 bases, the J end by 4 bases, with 13 bases between. The germline V gene encodes CDR1 SGHAT and CDR2 FQNNGV.

The CDR3 loop reads CASSVESSYNSPLHF. The CDR3, as DNA: TGTGCCAGCAGCGTAGAGAGCTCCTATAATTCACCCCTCCACTTT. The V gene is TRBV9, the J gene TRBJ1-6, with unresolved D. CDR1 is SGDLS and CDR2 is YYNGEE in the germline V gene. CDR3 size: 15 residues. V lost 0 bases to trimming and J lost 0 bases, with 4 bases between them.

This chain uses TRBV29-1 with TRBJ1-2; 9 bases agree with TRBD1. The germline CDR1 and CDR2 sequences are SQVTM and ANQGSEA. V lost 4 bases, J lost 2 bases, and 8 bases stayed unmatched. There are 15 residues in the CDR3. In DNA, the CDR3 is TGCAGCGTTGGGGATCCCGGGACAGGGAACTATGGCTACACCTTC. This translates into CSVGDPGTGNYGYTF.

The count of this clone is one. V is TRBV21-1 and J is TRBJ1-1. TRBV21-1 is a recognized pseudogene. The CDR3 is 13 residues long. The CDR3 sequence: CANPGILNTEAFF. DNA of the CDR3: TGTGCCAACCCGGGGATATTGAACACTGAAGCTTTCTTT.

CDR3 bases: TGTGCCAGCAGTTACCACGGGGGAGGCAATCAGCCCCAGCATTTT. This encodes CASSYHGGGNQPQHF. The rearrangement links TRBV6-2 or TRBV6-3 to TRBJ1-5; TRBD1 might be the D (5 bases). The V and J ends lost 2 bases and 2 bases respectively, with 10 bases between them. Germline CDR1 and CDR2: MNHEY and SVGEGT. The CDR3 has 15 residues.

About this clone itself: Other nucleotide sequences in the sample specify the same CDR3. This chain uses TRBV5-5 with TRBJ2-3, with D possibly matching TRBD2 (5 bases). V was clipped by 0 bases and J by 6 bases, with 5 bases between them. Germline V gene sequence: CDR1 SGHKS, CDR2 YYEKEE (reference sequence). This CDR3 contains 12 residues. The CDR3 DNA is TGTGCCAGCAGCTTGGGCGGGGATACGCAGTATTTT. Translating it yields CASSLGGDTQYF.

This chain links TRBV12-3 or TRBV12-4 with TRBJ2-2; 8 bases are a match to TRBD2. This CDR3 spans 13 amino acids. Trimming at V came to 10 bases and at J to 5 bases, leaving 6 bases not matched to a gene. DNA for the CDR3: TGTGCCACCCGTCGGGGGGGAACCGGGGAGCTGTTTTTT. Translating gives CATRRGGTGELFF.

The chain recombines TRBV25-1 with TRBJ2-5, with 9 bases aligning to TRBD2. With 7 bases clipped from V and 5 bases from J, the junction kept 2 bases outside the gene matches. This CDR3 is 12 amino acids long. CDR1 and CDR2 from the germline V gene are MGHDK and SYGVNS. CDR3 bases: TGTGCCAGCAATGCGGGAGGGGAGACCCAGTACTTC. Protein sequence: CASNAGGETQYF. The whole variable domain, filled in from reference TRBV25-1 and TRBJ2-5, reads EADIYQTPRYLVIGTGKKITLECSQTMGHDKMYWYQQDPGMELHLIHYSYGVNSTEKGDLSSESTVSRIRTEHFPLTLESARPSHTSQYLCASNAGGETQYFGPGTRLLVL.

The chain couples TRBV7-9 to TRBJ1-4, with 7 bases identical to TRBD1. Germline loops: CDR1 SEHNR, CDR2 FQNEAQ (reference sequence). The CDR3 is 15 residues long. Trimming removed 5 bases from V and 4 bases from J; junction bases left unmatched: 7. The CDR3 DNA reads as TGTGCCAGCAGCCAATGGGACAGCGTTAATGAAAAACTGTTTTTT. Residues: CASSQWDSVNEKLFF.

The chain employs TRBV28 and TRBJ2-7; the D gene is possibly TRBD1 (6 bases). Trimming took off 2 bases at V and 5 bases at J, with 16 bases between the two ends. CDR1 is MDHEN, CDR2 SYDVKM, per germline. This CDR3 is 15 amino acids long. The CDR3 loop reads CASSLIDTGLNEQYF. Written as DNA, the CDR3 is TGTGCCAGCAGTTTAATTGATACAGGGTTGAACGAGCAGTACTTC. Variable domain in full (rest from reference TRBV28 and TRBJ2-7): DVKVTQSSRYLVKRTGEKVFLECVQDMDHENMFWYRQDPGLGLRLIYFSYDVKMKEKGDIPEGYSVSREKKERFSLILESASTNQTSMYLCASSLIDTGLNEQYFGPGTRLTVT.

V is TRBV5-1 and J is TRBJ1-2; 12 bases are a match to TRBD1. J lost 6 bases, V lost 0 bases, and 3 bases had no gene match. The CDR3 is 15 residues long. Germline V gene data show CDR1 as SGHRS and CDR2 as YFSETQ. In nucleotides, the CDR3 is TGCGCCAGCAGCTTGGGTGGGACAGGGGGCGATGGCTACACCTTC. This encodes CASSLGGTGGDGYTF.

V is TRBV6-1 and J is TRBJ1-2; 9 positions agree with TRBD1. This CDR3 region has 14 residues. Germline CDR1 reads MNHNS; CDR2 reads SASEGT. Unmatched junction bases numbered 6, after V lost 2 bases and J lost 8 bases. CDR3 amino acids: CASSERGQGTGYTF. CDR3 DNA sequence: TGTGCCAGCAGTGAAAGGGGACAGGGTACCGGCTACACCTTC.

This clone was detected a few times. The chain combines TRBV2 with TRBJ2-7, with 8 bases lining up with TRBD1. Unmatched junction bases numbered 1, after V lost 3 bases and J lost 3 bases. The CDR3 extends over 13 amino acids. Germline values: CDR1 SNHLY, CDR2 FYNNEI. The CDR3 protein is CASSEDRVYEQYF. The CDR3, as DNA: TGTGCCAGCAGTGAGGACAGGGTCTACGAGCAGTACTTC. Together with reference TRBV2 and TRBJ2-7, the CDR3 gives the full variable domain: EPEVTQTPSHQVTQMGQEVILRCVPISNHLYFYWYRQILGQKVEFLVSFYNNEISEKSEIFDDQFSVERPDGSNFTLKIRSTKLEDSAMYFCASSEDRVYEQYFGPGTRLTVT.

The CDR3: CASSPRLAGRDEQFF. The CDR3, as DNA: TGTGCCAGTAGTCCGAGACTAGCGGGGCGGGATGAGCAGTTCTTC. V and J are TRBV19 and TRBJ2-1; 11 bases agree with TRBD2. V lost 5 bases, J lost 8 bases, and 8 bases stayed unmatched. CDR1 and CDR2 from the germline V gene are LNHDA and SQIVND (reference sequence). The CDR3 length is 15 residues.

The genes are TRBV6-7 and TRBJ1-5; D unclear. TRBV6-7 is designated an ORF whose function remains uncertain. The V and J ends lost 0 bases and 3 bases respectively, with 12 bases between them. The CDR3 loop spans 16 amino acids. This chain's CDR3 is CASSYSRRQINQPQHF. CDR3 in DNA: TGTGCCAGCAGTTACTCACGGAGGCAGATCAATCAGCCCCAGCATTTT.